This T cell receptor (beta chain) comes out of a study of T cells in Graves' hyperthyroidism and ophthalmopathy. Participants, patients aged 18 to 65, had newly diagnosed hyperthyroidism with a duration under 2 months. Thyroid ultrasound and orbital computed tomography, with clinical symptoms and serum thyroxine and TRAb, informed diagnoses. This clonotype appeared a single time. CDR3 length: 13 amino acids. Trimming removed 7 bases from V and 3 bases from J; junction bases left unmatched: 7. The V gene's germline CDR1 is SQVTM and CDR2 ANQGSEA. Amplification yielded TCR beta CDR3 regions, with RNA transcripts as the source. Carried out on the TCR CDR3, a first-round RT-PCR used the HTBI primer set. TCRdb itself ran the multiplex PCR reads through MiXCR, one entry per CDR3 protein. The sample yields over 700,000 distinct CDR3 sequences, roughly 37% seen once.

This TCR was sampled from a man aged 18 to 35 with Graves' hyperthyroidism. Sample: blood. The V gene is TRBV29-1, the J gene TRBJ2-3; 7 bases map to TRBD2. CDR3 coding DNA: TGCAGCGCTTCCCTAGCGGTTACAGATACGCAGTATTTT. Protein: CSASLAVTDTQYF.